Sequencing of this T cell receptor beta chain was carried out in a study of molecular identifiers for immune sequencing clone quantification. In TCRdb, the PCR reads were re-called with MiXCR into one record per CDR3 protein. The sample lists some 580,000 distinct CDR3 sequences; about 25% were seen once. Turning to this clonotype: The junction differs from germline at one of its ends, possibly a read error.

The authors sorted naive CD8 T cells as CD8+CD4-CCR7+CD45RA+. The germline gives CDR1 SGDLS, CDR2 YYNGEE. There are 14 residues in the CDR3. The TCR was taken from a human donor in good health. Some libraries in this study had Jurkat cell RNA spiked in. Sequences were obtained from naive CD8+ T cells from blood, with Jurkat cell RNA spiked in. Subset in this sample: FACS-sorted CD8+CD4-CCR7+CD45RA+ naive T cells. The gene calls are TRBV9 and TRBJ1-1; D perhaps matches TRBD1 (5 bases). The CDR3 DNA is TGTGCCAGCAGCGTAGAAGGGAGAGGGACTGGAGCTTTCTTT. It specifies CASSVEGRGTGAFF.